Shown below are 25 T cell receptor beta chains from a single sample sequenced in a study of prognosis after radiotherapy for stage I lung cancer. Two-round multiplex PCR on genomic DNA was the method by which TCR beta CDR3 was amplified. Primers were specific to each TRBV and TRBJ gene in first-round PCR. TCRdb independently ran MiXCR on the multiplex PCR reads; one entry per CDR3 protein. The table has around 30,000 distinct CDR3 sequences, under 40% seen once. Sample: PBMCs, taken before or after stereotactic body radiation therapy (not recorded which). These receptors were taken from a donor aged 50 or older with non-small cell lung cancer.

This clonotype counts as medium-sized. The rearrangement joins TRBV20-1 to TRBJ2-1; 7 bases line up with TRBD2. Germline assignment: CDR1 DFQATT and CDR2 SNEGSKA (reference sequence). The CDR3 spans 15 residues. V trimming: 0 bases; J trimming: 7 bases; junction bases outside the gene matches: 9. For the CDR3, the DNA is TGCAGTGCTAGAGATCCGGGGGAGGGGAGGAATGAGCAGTTCTTC. Amino acids: CSARDPGEGRNEQFF.

The rearrangement uses TRBV2 and TRBJ1-2, with 8 bases that match TRBD1. There are 13 residues in the CDR3. Germline CDR1 and CDR2: SNHLY and FYNNEI. V gave up 6 bases and J gave up 7 bases; unmatched junction bases: 7. Here the CDR3 reads CASRDRELPGYTF. The CDR3 DNA reads as TGTGCCAGCAGGGACAGGGAACTACCTGGCTACACCTTC. Full variable domain (outside the CDR3, taken from reference TRBV2 and TRBJ1-2): EPEVTQTPSHQVTQMGQEVILRCVPISNHLYFYWYRQILGQKVEFLVSFYNNEISEKSEIFDDQFSVERPDGSNFTLKIRSTKLEDSAMYFCASRDRELPGYTFGSGTRLTVV.

This clonotype was seen a few times. This chain uses TRBV7-3 with TRBJ2-1, with D unresolved. Germline V gives CDR1 SGHTA, CDR2 FQGTGA. V shed 2 bases and J shed 0 bases, with 11 bases lying between them. CDR3 size: 16 residues. CDR3 loop: CASSLDLGSSYNEQFF. The CDR3 DNA is TGTGCCAGCAGCTTAGATTTGGGAAGCTCCTACAATGAGCAGTTCTTC.

With respect to this clonotype: The junction departs from germline at one end; a sequencing error may be responsible. The CDR3 DNA is TGTGTCAGCAGCGTAGAGACCGGCTGGGGGGGGGCGCGAACTGAAGCTTTCTTT. Translated, it gives CVSSVETGWGGARTEAFF. The chain joins TRBV9 to TRBJ1-1, with a weak D call TRBD1 (6 bases). The germline CDR1 and CDR2 sequences are SGDLS and YYNGEE. CDR3 length equals 18 residues. Supplemented by reference TRBV9 and TRBJ1-1, the full variable domain reads DSGVTQTPKHLITATGQRVTLRCSPRSGDLSVYWYQQSLDQGLQFLIQYYNGEERAKGNILERFSAQQFPDLHSELNLSSLELGDSALYFCVSSVETGWGGARTEAFFGQGTRLTVV.

The table lists this clonotype with many counts. The rearrangement joins TRBV6-1 to TRBJ1-4; a possible D gene is TRBD1 (5 bases). V lost 7 bases and J lost 8, with 17 bases in between. The CDR3 spans 14 residues. Germline values: CDR1 MNHNS, CDR2 SASEGT. This CDR3 is CASTPGTQAEKLFF. The CDR3 nucleotides are TGTGCCAGCACCCCCGGGACCCAGGCGGAAAAACTGTTTTTT.

This clonotype was counted ten times or more. The chain couples TRBV19 to TRBJ1-1; 8 nucleotides line up with TRBD1. V gave up 6 bases and J gave up 6 bases; unmatched junction bases: 6. CDR1 and CDR2 from the germline V gene are LNHDA and SQIVND (reference sequence). The CDR3 loop spans 13 amino acids. CDR3 region: CASRKQGDAEAFF. CDR3 coding DNA: TGTGCCAGTAGAAAACAGGGGGATGCTGAAGCTTTCTTT.

This clonotype has at least ten counts. The chain employs TRBV19 and TRBJ1-5, with D maybe TRBD1 (5 bases). CDR3 length equals 13 residues. V lost 7 bases, J lost 4 bases, and 11 bases lay in between. In germline, CDR1 is LNHDA, CDR2 SQIVND (reference sequence). The CDR3 DNA sequence: TGTGCCAGTAACACCAGGGAGAATCAGCCCCAGCATTTT. Protein: CASNTRENQPQHF.

This chain joins TRBV5-1 and TRBJ2-1; D call uncertain. This CDR3 contains 15 residues. Trimming removed 3 bases from V and 2 bases from J, with 12 bases in between. Looked up from germline, CDR1 is SGHRS and CDR2 is YFSETQ. The CDR3 nucleotides are TGCGCCAGCAGCTCCCTGACAAGCGCCTACAATGAGCAGTTCTTC. It translates to CASSSLTSAYNEQFF. Complete variable domain (other parts from reference TRBV5-1 and TRBJ2-1): KAGVTQTPRYLIKTRGQQVTLSCSPISGHRSVSWYQQTPGQGLQFLFEYFSETQRNKGNFPGRFSGRQFSNSRSEMNVSTLELGDSALYLCASSSLTSAYNEQFFGPGTRLTVL.

This clonotype was seen at least ten times. The rearrangement links TRBV5-1 to TRBJ2-1; D is unresolved. The germline V gene encodes CDR1 SGHRS and CDR2 YFSETQ. This CDR3 has 15 residues. With 2 bases removed from V and 5 bases from J, the gap between germline ends came to 14 bases. The chain's CDR3 is CASSFGTVSHNEQFF. The CDR3 region has the DNA TGCGCCAGCAGCTTTGGAACTGTCAGCCACAATGAGCAGTTCTTC.

In this sample, this clonotype turned up many times. V usage is TRBV6-1 and J usage is TRBJ1-2; D gene ambiguous. V gave up 2 bases and J gave up 8 bases, with 12 bases separating them. Germline V lookup: CDR1 MNHNS, CDR2 SASEGT. This CDR3 is 13 amino acids long. CDR3 bases: TGTGCCAGCAGTGAACTTGGACGCGGGGGCTACACCTTC. It codes for CASSELGRGGYTF.

This chain uses TRBV28 with TRBJ2-7; no firm D call. CDR3 size: 15 residues. Germline CDR1 reads MDHEN; CDR2 reads SYDVKM. V was cut by 5 bases and J by 1 base, with 15 bases left in between. In DNA form, the CDR3 reads TGTGCCAGCAGTCCCACGCCTAGTAGGTCCTACGAGCAGTACTTC. This encodes CASSPTPSRSYEQYF.

This clonotype came up many times. At one end, the junction sequence differs from germline, possibly due to a read error. This chain joins TRBV7-7 and TRBJ2-5, with D perhaps TRBD2 (6 bases). Germline CDR1 is SSHAT and CDR2 is FNYEAQ (reference sequence). The CDR3 is 12 residues long. The DNA of the CDR3 is TGTGCTAGCAGCGGAGCGGGAGAGACCCAGTACTTC. Amino acids: CASSGAGETQYF.

This clonotype was detected many times. The V gene is TRBV19, the J gene TRBJ2-7, with D possibly being TRBD2 (6 bases). The CDR3 has 14 residues. The V gene lost 3 bases and the J gene lost 3 bases, with 12 bases spanning the gap. Germline CDR1 is LNHDA and CDR2 is SQIVND (reference sequence). The CDR3 region has the DNA TGTGCCAGTAGTATTGGCGGGGCCGGCTACGAGCAGTACTTC. Protein sequence: CASSIGGAGYEQYF.

This clonotype has at least ten counts. The V call is TRBV6-1, the J call TRBJ1-5, with D hard to call. V was trimmed by 10 bases and J by 0 bases, leaving 10 bases between them. Germline V gives CDR1 MNHNS, CDR2 SASEGT. The CDR3 is made up of 13 amino acids. CDR3 protein: CATRPYSNQPQHF. CDR3 DNA sequence: TGTGCCACCAGGCCCTATAGCAATCAGCCCCAGCATTTT.

This clonotype was observed at least ten times. The J gene is TRBJ1-2, the V gene TRBV20-1, with TRBD1 as a possible D gene (6 bases). This CDR3 contains 15 residues. CDR1 DFQATT and CDR2 SNEGSKA come from the germline V gene (reference sequence). V was trimmed by 3 bases and J by 3 bases, leaving 17 bases between them. CDR3 nucleotides: TGCAGTGCTAGGGGTCACAGGGAATGGGACTATGGCTACACCTTC. It encodes CSARGHREWDYGYTF.

This clonotype was counted at least ten times. This chain links TRBV28 with TRBJ2-4, with D perhaps matching TRBD2 (7 bases). This CDR3 is 19 amino acids long. V lost 2 bases to trimming and J lost 0 bases, with 20 bases between them. Germline V CDR1 and CDR2: MDHEN, SYDVKM. DNA of the CDR3: TGTGCCAGCAGTTTAGGACAGATCTCGGGGGGACTAGCCAAAAACATTCAGTACTTC. Translation gives CASSLGQISGGLAKNIQYF.

This clonotype has ten or more counts. V gene TRBV7-3 combines with J gene TRBJ2-5; 10 bases map to TRBD2. The CDR3 covers 14 residues. Unmatched junction bases numbered 6, after V lost 5 bases and J lost 6 bases. CDR1 SGHTA and CDR2 FQGTGA come from the germline V gene. CDR3 sequence: CASSPSGGAQTQYF. CDR3 nucleotide sequence: TGTGCCAGCAGCCCCAGCGGGGGGGCACAGACCCAGTACTTC.

Many counts were recorded for this clonotype. The chain combines TRBV6-1 with TRBJ1-3, with D possibly TRBD1 on 5 matching bases. Germline V gives CDR1 MNHNS, CDR2 SASEGT. The V end lost 5 bases, the J end lost 0 bases, and 14 bases lay between the germline ends. This CDR3 has 16 residues. The CDR3 nucleotides read TGTGCCAGCAGTAGGCCGGACACCAACTCTGGAAACACCATATATTTT. Translating it yields CASSRPDTNSGNTIYF.

This clonotype has more than one count but fewer than ten. This chain links TRBV6-4 with TRBJ2-4, with 7 bases that match TRBD1. Per germline, CDR1 MRHNA and CDR2 SNTAGT. CDR3 length equals 17 residues. The ends lost 1 base at V and 2 bases at J; junction bases unmatched: 8. The CDR3 protein is CASSDYRDSLSKNIQYF. For the CDR3, the DNA is TGTGCCAGCAGTGACTACCGGGACAGCCTATCCAAAAACATTCAGTACTTC.

A single count supports this clonotype. A read error likely explains this, since a far larger clone differs by one base. The V call is TRBV6-9, the J call TRBJ2-2; D is possibly TRBD1 (6 bases). This CDR3 has 18 amino acids. Germline-derived CDR1 and CDR2 are MNHGY and SVAAGI. V lost 3 bases and J 1 base, leaving 18 bases between the germline ends. The CDR3 here is CASSYIAIVQGNTGELFF. The CDR3 DNA follows: TGTGCCAGCAGTTACATAGCTATCGTACAGGGGAACACCGGGGAGCTGTTTTTT.

At least ten counts were recorded for this clonotype. The CDR3 DNA reads as TGTGCCACCAGCAGAGGAAGCTCTGGGGCCAACGTCCTGACTTTC. Protein product: CATSRGSSGANVLTF. The V call is TRBV15, the J call TRBJ2-6, with D unclear. The CDR3 consists of 15 residues. Germline V CDR1 and CDR2: LNHNV, YYDKDF (reference sequence). V gave up 1 base and J gave up 0 bases, with 4 bases separating them.

With regard to this clonotype: A far larger clone is one base from this, pointing to a likely read error. V usage is TRBV6-4 and J usage is TRBJ2-2; D remains ambiguous. Germline V gene data show CDR1 as MRHNA and CDR2 as SNTAGT. This CDR3 is 13 amino acids long. Written as DNA, the CDR3 is TGTGCCAGCAGTTGGAGCAGCACCGTGGAGCTGTTTTTT. Its translation is CASSWSSTVELFF.

In its sample, this clonotype was seen many times. The rearrangement uses TRBV15 and TRBJ1-1; 7 positions agree with TRBD1. Germline V lookup: CDR1 LNHNV, CDR2 YYDKDF (reference sequence). The V gene end was trimmed by 5 bases and the J gene end by 4 bases; junction bases not matched to a gene: 4. This CDR3 spans 13 amino acids. Here the CDR3 reads CATSGDRSTEAFF. Here the CDR3 DNA reads TGTGCCACCAGCGGGGACAGAAGCACTGAAGCTTTCTTT.

There are many counts of this clonotype. The chain uses TRBV19 and TRBJ2-7, with TRBD1 as a possible D gene (6 bases). The CDR3 covers 14 residues. In germline, CDR1 is LNHDA, CDR2 SQIVND (reference sequence). Trimming removed 0 bases at V and 4 bases at J, with 10 bases between. The CDR3 protein is CASSIDGGAYEQYF. The DNA of the CDR3 is TGTGCCAGTAGTATAGATGGGGGCGCTTACGAGCAGTACTTC.

V gene TRBV7-9 combines with J gene TRBJ2-5, with TRBD1 identical over 7 bases. The germline CDR1 and CDR2 sequences are SEHNR and FQNEAQ (reference sequence). This CDR3 comprises 14 residues. J was trimmed by 3 bases and V by 0 bases; bases with no gene match: 1. The CDR3 coding sequence is TGTGCCAGCAGCTTAGCAGACAGGGAAGAGACCCAGTACTTC. This translates into CASSLADREETQYF.